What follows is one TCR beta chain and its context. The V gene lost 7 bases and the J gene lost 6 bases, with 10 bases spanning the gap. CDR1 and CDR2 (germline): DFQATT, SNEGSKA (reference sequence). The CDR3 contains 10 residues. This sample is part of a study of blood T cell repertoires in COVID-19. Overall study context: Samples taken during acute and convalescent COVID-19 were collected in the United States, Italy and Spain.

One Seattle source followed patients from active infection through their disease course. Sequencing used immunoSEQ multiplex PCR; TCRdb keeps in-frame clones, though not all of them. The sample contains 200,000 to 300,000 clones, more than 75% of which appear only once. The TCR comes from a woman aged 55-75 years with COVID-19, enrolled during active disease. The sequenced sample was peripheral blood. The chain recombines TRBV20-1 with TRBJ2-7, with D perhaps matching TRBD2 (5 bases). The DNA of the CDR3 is TGCAGTGTCGACTACCCCGAGCAGTACTTC. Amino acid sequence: CSVDYPEQYF.